The 9 T cell receptor beta chains reported below all come from one sample, sequenced in a study of cytomegalovirus exposure and HLA in healthy donors (dated by TCRdb to about 2017). Library preparation was by the immunoSEQ multiplex PCR assay. A mixture of 60 forward primers for TCR Vbeta segments and 13 reverse primers for TCR Jbeta segments was used in the multiplex PCR. TCRdb holds this immuneACCESS table with in-frame rearrangements only. Some clones are missing; in checked studies, unresolved V genes explain under half, and the rest has no known cause. A total of about 100,000 clones appear in this sample, about 79% of them only once. In total, the top ten clones hold more than 0.95% of the sample. Source material: PBMCs. These receptors all come from a young woman in good health and CMV-seronegative.

The rearrangement uses TRBV5-1 and TRBJ2-3; weak D call: TRBD1 (5 bases). Germline lookup yields CDR1 SGHRS and CDR2 YFSETQ. The CDR3 runs to 16 residues. The V end was cut by 4 bases, the J end by 2 bases, with 17 bases between. The CDR3 is CASSLDRAYPTDTQYF. The DNA of the CDR3 is TGCGCCAGCAGCCTAGACAGAGCTTACCCCACAGATACGCAGTATTTT.

The chain combines TRBV19 with TRBJ1-6, with 9 bases that match TRBD1. Germline V lookup: CDR1 LNHDA, CDR2 SQIVND (reference sequence). This CDR3 is 16 amino acids long. V lost 6 bases and J lost 5; bases outside the gene matches: 8. The chain's CDR3 is CASRDKGQGNNSPLHF. CDR3 coding DNA: TGTGCCAGTAGAGACAAGGGACAGGGAAATAATTCACCCCTCCACTTT.

The CDR3 DNA reads as TGCGCCAGCAGCCAAATACTAGCGGGACGTAGTGAGCAGTTCTTC. The encoded protein is CASSQILAGRSEQFF. The gene calls are TRBV4-3 and TRBJ2-1; 10 bases are a match to TRBD2. The length of the CDR3 is 15 residues. V was pared by 2 bases and J by 9 bases, with 7 bases of the junction left unmatched. CDR1 and CDR2 (germline): LGHNA, YSLEER.

This chain links TRBV18 with TRBJ2-1, with a weak D call TRBD1 (5 bases). The CDR3 is 13 residues long. Germline lookup yields CDR1 KGHSH and CDR2 LQKENI. Trimming left V 6 bases short and J 10 bases short, with 16 bases between. In DNA, the CDR3 is TGTGCCAGCTCGCTTTTCAGGGAAGGGGAGCAGTTCTTC. Protein sequence: CASSLFREGEQFF.

The table lists this clone with a few counts. The chain joins TRBV7-3 to TRBJ2-5; a possible D gene is TRBD1 (5 bases). Germline V gives CDR1 SGHTA, CDR2 FQGTGA. The V end lost 5 bases, the J end lost 5 bases, and 21 bases lay between the germline ends. The CDR3 has 16 residues. The CDR3 DNA reads as TGTGCCAGCAGCCATTCCCGGTCCAGGGTCAGGGAGACCCAGTACTTC. Its protein is CASSHSRSRVRETQYF.

This chain joins TRBV28 and TRBJ1-2, with TRBD1 as a possible D gene (6 bases). V gave up 8 bases and J gave up 5 bases, with 12 bases separating them. The CDR3 covers 12 residues. Per the germline V gene, CDR1 is MDHEN and CDR2 is SYDVKM. DNA of the CDR3: TGTGCCAGCTTTGGACAGTTTTATGGCTACACCTTC. Translating gives CASFGQFYGYTF.

The rearrangement joins TRBV18 to TRBJ1-2, with 7 bases aligning to TRBD1. The CDR3 has 13 amino acids. The germline CDR1 and CDR2 sequences are KGHSH and LQKENI. V lost 3 bases to trimming and J lost 8 bases; unmatched junction nucleotides: 6. The CDR3 spells CASSPEGAGGYTF. Here the CDR3 DNA reads TGTGCCAGCTCACCGGAGGGGGCGGGAGGCTACACCTTC. The variable domain in full, completed from reference TRBV18 and TRBJ1-2, reads NAGVMQNPRHLVRRRGQEARLRCSPMKGHSHVYWYRQLPEEGLKFMVYLQKENIIDESGMPKERFSAEFPKEGPSILRIQQVVRGDSAAYFCASSPEGAGGYTFGSGTRLTVV.

The chain joins TRBV7-8 to TRBJ1-1; D is unclear. Trimming pared 5 bases from V and 0 bases from J, leaving 7 bases between. Germline assignment: CDR1 SGHVS and CDR2 FQNEAQ. The CDR3 has 13 residues. The CDR3 here is CASSQTVNTEAFF. The CDR3, as DNA: TGTGCCAGCAGCCAAACAGTGAACACTGAAGCTTTCTTT.

This chain connects TRBV9 to TRBJ1-1, with a possible D match to TRBD1 (5 bases). The CDR3 sequence is 12 residues long. Deletions cut 5 bases from V and 1 base from J, with 6 bases between. CDR1 SGDLS and CDR2 YYNGEE come from the germline V gene. CDR3 amino acids: CASSRGNTEAFF. DNA for the CDR3: TGTGCCAGCAGTAGGGGGAACACTGAAGCTTTCTTT.